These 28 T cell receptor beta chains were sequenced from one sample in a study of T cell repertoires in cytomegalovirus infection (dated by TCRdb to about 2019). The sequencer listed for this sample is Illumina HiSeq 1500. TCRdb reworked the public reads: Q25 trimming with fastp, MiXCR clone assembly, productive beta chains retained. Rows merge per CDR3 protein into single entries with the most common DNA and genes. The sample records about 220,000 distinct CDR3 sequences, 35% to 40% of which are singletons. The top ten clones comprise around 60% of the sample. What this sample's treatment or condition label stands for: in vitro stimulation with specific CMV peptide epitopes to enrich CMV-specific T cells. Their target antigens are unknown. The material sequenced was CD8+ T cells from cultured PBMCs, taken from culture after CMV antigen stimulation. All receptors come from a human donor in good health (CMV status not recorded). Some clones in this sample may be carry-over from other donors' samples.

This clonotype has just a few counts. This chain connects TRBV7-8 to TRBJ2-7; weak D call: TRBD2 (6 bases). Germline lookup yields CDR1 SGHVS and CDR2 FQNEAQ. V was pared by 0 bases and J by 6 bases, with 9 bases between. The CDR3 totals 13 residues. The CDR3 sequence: CASSLARGSEQYF. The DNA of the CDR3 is TGTGCCAGCAGCTTAGCCCGGGGGAGCGAGCAGTACTTC.

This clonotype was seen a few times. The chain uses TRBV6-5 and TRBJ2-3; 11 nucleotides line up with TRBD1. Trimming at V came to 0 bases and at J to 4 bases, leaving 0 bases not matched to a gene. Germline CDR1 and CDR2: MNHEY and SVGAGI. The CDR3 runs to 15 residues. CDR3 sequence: CASSYSGQGADTQYF. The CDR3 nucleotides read TGTGCCAGCAGTTACTCGGGACAGGGGGCAGATACGCAGTATTTT.

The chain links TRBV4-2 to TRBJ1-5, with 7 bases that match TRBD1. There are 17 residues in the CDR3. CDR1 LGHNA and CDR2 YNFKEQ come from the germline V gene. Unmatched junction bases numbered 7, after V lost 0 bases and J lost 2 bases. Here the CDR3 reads CASSQEARTGGNQPQHF. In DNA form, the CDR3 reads TGTGCCAGCAGCCAAGAGGCCAGGACAGGCGGCAATCAGCCCCAGCATTTT.

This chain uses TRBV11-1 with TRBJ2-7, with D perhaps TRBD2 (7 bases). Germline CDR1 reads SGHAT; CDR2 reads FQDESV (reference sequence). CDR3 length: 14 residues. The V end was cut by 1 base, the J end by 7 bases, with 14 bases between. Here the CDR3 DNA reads TGTGCCAGCAGCTTAGGACGGACTAGGGGGGAGCAGTACTTC. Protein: CASSLGRTRGEQYF.

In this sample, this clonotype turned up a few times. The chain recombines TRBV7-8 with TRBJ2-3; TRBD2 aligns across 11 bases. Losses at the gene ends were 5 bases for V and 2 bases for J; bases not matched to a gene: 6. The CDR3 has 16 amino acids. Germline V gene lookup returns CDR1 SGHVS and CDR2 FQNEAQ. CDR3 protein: CASSRLAGRLTDTQYF. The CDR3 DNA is TGTGCCAGCAGCAGACTAGCGGGGCGCCTCACAGATACGCAGTATTTT.

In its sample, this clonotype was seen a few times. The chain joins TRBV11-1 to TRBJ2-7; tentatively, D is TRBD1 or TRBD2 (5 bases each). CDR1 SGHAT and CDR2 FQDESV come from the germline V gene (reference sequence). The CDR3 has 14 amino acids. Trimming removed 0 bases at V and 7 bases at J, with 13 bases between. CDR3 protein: CASSLAGTRLEQYF. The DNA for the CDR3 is TGTGCCAGCAGCTTAGCCGGGACCCGGCTTGAGCAGTACTTC.

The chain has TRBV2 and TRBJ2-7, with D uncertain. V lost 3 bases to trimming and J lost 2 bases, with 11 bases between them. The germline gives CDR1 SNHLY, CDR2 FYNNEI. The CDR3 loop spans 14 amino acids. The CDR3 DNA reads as TGTGCCAGCAGTGACAGCAGTTGGCCCTACGAGCAGTACTTC. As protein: CASSDSSWPYEQYF.

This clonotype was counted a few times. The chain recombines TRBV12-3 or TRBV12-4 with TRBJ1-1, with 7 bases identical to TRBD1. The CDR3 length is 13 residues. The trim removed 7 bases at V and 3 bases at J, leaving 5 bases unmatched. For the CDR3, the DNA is TGTGCCAGCACCGACAGGGAGGACACTGAAGCTTTCTTT. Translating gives CASTDREDTEAFF.

The DNA of the CDR3 is TGTGCCAGCAGCTCCCTACGGTCCCGCTTCAATGAGCAGTTCTTC. Its protein is CASSSLRSRFNEQFF. The J gene is TRBJ2-1, the V gene TRBV11-2; D gene unclear. CDR1 is SGHAT, CDR2 FQNNGV, per germline. The CDR3 has 15 residues. Trimming left V 4 bases short and J 6 bases short, with 16 bases between.

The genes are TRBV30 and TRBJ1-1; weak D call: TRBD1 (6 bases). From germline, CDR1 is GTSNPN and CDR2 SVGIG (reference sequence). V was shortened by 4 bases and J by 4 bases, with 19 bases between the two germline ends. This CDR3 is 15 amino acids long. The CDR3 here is CAWKWGQGLVTEAFF. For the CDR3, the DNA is TGTGCCTGGAAATGGGGGCAGGGGTTAGTCACTGAAGCTTTCTTT.

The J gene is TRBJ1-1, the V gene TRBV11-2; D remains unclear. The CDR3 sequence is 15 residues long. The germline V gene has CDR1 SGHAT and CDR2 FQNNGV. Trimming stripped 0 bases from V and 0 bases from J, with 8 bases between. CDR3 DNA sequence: TGTGCCAGCAGCTTAGATGAGGAACTGAACACTGAAGCTTTCTTT. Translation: CASSLDEELNTEAFF. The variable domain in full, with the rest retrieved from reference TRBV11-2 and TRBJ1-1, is EAGVAQSPRYKIIEKRQSVAFWCNPISGHATLYWYQQILGQGPKLLIQFQNNGVVDDSQLPKDRFSAERLKGVDSTLKIQPAKLEDSAVYLCASSLDEELNTEAFFGQGTRLTVV.

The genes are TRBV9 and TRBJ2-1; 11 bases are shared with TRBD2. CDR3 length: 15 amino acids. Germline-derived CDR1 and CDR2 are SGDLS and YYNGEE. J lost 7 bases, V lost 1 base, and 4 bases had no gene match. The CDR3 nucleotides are TGTGCCAGCAGCGTAACCCTAGCGGGAGGAAATGAGCAGTTCTTC. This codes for CASSVTLAGGNEQFF.

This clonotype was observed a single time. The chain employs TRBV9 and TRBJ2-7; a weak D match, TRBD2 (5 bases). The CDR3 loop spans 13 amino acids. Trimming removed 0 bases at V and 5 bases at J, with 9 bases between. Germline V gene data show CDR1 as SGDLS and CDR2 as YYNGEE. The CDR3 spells CASSVAGSDEQYF. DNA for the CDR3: TGTGCCAGCAGCGTAGCGGGATCGGACGAGCAGTACTTC.

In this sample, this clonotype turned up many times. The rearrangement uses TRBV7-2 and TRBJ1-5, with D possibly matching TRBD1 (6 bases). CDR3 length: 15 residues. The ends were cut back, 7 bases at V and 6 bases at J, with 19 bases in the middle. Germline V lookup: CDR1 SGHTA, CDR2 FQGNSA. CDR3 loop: CASTPDLGARQPQHF. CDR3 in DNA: TGTGCCAGCACCCCAGACCTGGGGGCCCGTCAGCCCCAGCATTTT.

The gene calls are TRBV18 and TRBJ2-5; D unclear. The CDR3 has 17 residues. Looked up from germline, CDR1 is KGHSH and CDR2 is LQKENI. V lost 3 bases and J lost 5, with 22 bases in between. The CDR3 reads CASSPPPQTHLRETQYF. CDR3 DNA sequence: TGTGCCAGCTCACCGCCTCCCCAGACCCACTTGAGGGAGACCCAGTACTTC.

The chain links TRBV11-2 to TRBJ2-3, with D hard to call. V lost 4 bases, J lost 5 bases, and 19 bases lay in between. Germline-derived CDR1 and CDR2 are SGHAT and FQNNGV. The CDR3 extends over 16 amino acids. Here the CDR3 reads CASSSDPAFPRDTQYF. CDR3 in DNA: TGTGCCAGCAGCTCGGACCCCGCGTTCCCCCGAGATACGCAGTATTTT.

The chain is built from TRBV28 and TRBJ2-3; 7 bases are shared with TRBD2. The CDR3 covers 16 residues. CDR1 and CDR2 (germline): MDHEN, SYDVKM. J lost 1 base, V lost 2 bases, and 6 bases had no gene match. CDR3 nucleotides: TGTGCCAGCAGTTTAAGTCTAGCGGAGGGCACAGATACGCAGTATTTT. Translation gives CASSLSLAEGTDTQYF.

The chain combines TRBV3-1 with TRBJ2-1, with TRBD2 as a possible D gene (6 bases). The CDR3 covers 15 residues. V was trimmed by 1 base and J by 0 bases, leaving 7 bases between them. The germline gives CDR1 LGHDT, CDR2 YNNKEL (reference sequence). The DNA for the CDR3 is TGTGCCAGCAGCCAAGGCGGGGCCTCCTACAATGAGCAGTTCTTC. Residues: CASSQGGASYNEQFF.

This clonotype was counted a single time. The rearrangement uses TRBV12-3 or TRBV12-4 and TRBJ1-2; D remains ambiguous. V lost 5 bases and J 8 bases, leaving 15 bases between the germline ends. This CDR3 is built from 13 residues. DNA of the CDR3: TGTGCCAGCAGTGACCGAGCTGCGGGAGGCTACACCTTC. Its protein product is CASSDRAAGGYTF.

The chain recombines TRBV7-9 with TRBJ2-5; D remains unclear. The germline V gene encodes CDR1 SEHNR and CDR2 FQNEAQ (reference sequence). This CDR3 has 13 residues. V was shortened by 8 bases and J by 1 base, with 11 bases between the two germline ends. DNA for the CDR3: TGTGCCAGCCGTGGCGACATCCAAGAGACCCAGTACTTC. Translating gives CASRGDIQETQYF.

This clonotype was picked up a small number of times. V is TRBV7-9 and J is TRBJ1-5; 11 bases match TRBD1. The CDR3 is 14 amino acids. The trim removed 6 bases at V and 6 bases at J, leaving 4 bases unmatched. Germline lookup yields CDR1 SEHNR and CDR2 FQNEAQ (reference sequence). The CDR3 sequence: CASSGQGAGQPQHF. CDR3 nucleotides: TGTGCCAGCAGTGGACAGGGGGCGGGTCAGCCCCAGCATTTT.

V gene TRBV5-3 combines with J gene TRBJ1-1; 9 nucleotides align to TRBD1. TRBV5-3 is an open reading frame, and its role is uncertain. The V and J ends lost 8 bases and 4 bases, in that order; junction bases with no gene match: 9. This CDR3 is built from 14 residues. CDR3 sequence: CASRQGQGSTEAFF. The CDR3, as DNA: TGTGCCAGCAGGCAGGGACAGGGAAGCACTGAAGCTTTCTTT.

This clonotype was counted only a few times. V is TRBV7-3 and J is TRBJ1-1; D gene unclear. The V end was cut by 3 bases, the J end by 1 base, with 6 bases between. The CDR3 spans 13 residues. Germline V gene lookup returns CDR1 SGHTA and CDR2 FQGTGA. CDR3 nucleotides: TGTGCCAGCAGCTTCGGGGAGAACACTGAAGCTTTCTTT. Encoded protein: CASSFGENTEAFF.

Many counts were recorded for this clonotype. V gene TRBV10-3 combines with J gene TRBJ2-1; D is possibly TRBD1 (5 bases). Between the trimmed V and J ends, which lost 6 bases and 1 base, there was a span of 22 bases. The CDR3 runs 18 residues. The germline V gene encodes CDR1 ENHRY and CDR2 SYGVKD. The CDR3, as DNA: TGTGCCATCAGGGCCCCTAAAGGGGCCGGACAATCCTACAATGAGCAGTTCTTC. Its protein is CAIRAPKGAGQSYNEQFF.

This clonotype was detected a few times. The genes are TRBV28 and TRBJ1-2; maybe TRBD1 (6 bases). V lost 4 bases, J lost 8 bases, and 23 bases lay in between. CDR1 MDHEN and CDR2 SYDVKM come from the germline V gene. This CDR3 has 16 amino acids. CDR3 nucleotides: TGTGCCAGCAGTTCTTATGACATGGACAGCCCTCCGGGCTACACCTTC. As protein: CASSSYDMDSPPGYTF.

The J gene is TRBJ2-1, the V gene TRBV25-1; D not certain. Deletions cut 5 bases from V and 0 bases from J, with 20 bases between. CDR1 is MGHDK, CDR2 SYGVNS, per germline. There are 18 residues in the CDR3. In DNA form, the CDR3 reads TGTGCCAGCAGTCCCCATGGCCAAAGTGATAGCTCCTACAATGAGCAGTTCTTC. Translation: CASSPHGQSDSSYNEQFF.

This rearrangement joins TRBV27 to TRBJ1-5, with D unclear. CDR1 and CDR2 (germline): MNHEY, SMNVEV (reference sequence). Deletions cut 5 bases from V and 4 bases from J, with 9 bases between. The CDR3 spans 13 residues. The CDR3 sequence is CASSPSNNQPQHF. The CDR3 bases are TGTGCCAGCAGTCCCTCTAATAATCAGCCCCAGCATTTT.

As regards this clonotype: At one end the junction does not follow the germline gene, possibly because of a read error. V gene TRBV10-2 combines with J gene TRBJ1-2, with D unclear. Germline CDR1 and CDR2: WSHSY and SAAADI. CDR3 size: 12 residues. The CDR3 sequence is CASSESLSRVAF. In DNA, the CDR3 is TGCGCCAGCAGTGAGTCATTGAGTAGAGTTGCCTTC.